Described below is a single TCR beta chain sequence and its context. In the authors' methods: Using reference gene primer amplification, nucleated cell counts were estimated. Repertoires were generated with immunoSEQ multiplex PCR, while TCRdb's copy carries only in-frame clones and drops some. The D gene and trimming were derived from the DNA, and the V and J assignments and clone size from that table. Among some 45,000 clones listed, about 80% were seen once. Germline V lookup: CDR1 MGHDK, CDR2 SYGVNS. With 5 bases removed from V and 1 base from J, the gap between germline ends came to 9 bases. The CDR3 runs 14 residues. The sample belongs to a study of blood T cell repertoires in COVID-19. The wider study: Spain, Italy and the United States supplied samples that represented acute and convalescent COVID-19. From T cells, B-cell-depleted T cells, or PBMCs came the material, which was cDNA or gDNA.

This chain connects TRBV25-1 to TRBJ1-3; tentative D call: TRBD1 (5 bases). Sequencing was done on a sample of peripheral blood. The TCR comes from a man in his 70s with acute or convalescent COVID-19. CDR3 sequence: CASSPRVSGNTIYF. The CDR3 DNA is TGTGCCAGCAGTCCCAGGGTATCTGGAAACACCATATATTTT.